The 26 T cell receptor beta chains below were found in one sample sequenced in a study of blood T cell repertoires in COVID-19 (dated by TCRdb to about 2020). Libraries were constructed by the immunoSEQ multiplex PCR assay. TCRdb re-hosts the immuneACCESS table, in-frame sequences only. Its copies lack some clones; in the studies checked, an unresolved V gene accounts for under half of them, and the cause for the rest is not known. This sample is represented by some 150,000 clones; around nine tenths of them were singletons. The ten largest account for around 1.5% of the sample. The sequenced sample was peripheral blood. The receptor set was obtained from a human donor in a cohort sampled during active COVID-19.

The chain combines TRBV29-1 with TRBJ2-1, with TRBD2 matching over 14 bases. The CDR3 has 16 amino acids. In germline, CDR1 is SQVTM, CDR2 ANQGSEA. The V gene end was trimmed by 2 bases and the J gene end by 2 bases; junction bases not matched to a gene: 2. The CDR3 loop is CSVEKGLAGAYNEQFF. CDR3 DNA sequence: TGCAGCGTTGAAAAGGGACTAGCGGGGGCCTACAATGAGCAGTTCTTC.

This chain joins TRBV5-1 and TRBJ2-7; 7 positions agree with TRBD1. The CDR3 spans 13 residues. Trimming took 7 bases from V and 5 from J; bases not matched to a gene: 9. The germline gives CDR1 SGHRS, CDR2 YFSETQ. The CDR3 region has the DNA TGCGCCAGCGCTGGGACAGCTTATAACGAGCAGTACTTC. Its translation is CASAGTAYNEQYF.

Comment on this clone: The junction and the germline gene differ at one end; a read error may be behind it. This chain joins TRBV5-1 and TRBJ2-2; TRBD2 matches 10 bases. Germline V gene data show CDR1 as SGHRS and CDR2 as YFSETQ. The length of the CDR3 is 17 residues. CDR3 region: CARSLWSGGADTGELFF. CDR3 in DNA: TGCGCCCGCAGCTTGTGGAGCGGGGGGGCTGACACCGGGGAGCTGTTTTTT.

The rearrangement joins TRBV19 to TRBJ2-5; possible D gene TRBD2, 7 bases. This CDR3 has 15 residues. From germline, CDR1 is LNHDA and CDR2 SQIVND (reference sequence). Trimming stripped 2 bases from V and 5 bases from J, with 15 bases between. Written as DNA, the CDR3 is TGTGCCAGTAGTATACCTGGCGGCGGGGGCGAGACCCAGTACTTC. It is translated as CASSIPGGGGETQYF.

This rearrangement joins TRBV10-3 to TRBJ1-5; D uncertain. This CDR3 comprises 13 residues. V was shortened by 8 bases and J by 6 bases, with 14 bases between the two germline ends. Germline V gives CDR1 ENHRY, CDR2 SYGVKD. The CDR3 is CAIQQAQFQPQHF. In nucleotides, the CDR3 is TGTGCCATCCAGCAGGCCCAATTTCAGCCCCAGCATTTT.

This clone was detected once. J is TRBJ2-2 and V is TRBV11-3; D gene ambiguous. Germline assignment: CDR1 SGHNT and CDR2 YENEEA. The length of the CDR3 is 12 residues. V shed 2 bases and J shed 6 bases, with 4 bases lying between them. CDR3 in amino acids: CASSLWPGELFF. The CDR3 nucleotides are TGTGCCAGCAGCTTATGGCCCGGGGAGCTGTTTTTT.

This chain links TRBV28 with TRBJ2-4, with 8 bases fitting TRBD1. The germline gives CDR1 MDHEN, CDR2 SYDVKM. V was clipped by 10 bases and J by 1 base; unmatched bases: 9. This CDR3 is built from 15 residues. The chain's CDR3 is CATHQQGAAKNIQYF. The CDR3 DNA sequence: TGTGCCACACATCAGCAGGGGGCGGCCAAAAACATTCAGTACTTC.

The chain recombines TRBV11-2 with TRBJ1-2; no firm D call. The CDR3 loop spans 15 amino acids. The V gene's germline CDR1 is SGHAT and CDR2 FQNNGV. V gave up 7 bases and J gave up 2 bases, with 17 bases separating them. The CDR3 is CASTSDGRRNYGYTF. CDR3 DNA: TGTGCCAGCACCTCGGATGGCCGGCGGAACTATGGCTACACCTTC.

This chain uses TRBV5-6 with TRBJ1-2, with TRBD1 matching 7 bases. Germline CDR1 and CDR2: SGHDT and YYEEEE. V gave up 4 bases and J gave up 4 bases; unmatched junction bases: 10. The CDR3 is 15 residues long. DNA of the CDR3: TGTGCCAGCAGCAACCGGGACAGAGTTTTCTATGGCTACACCTTC. Translating gives CASSNRDRVFYGYTF.

V gene TRBV25-1 combines with J gene TRBJ1-1; 8 bases are shared with TRBD1. V was pared by 0 bases and J by 2 bases, with 11 bases of the junction left unmatched. Germline V gene data show CDR1 as MGHDK and CDR2 as SYGVNS. This CDR3 has 18 amino acids. CDR3 sequence reads: CASSEYKGSGGGNTEAFF. CDR3 nucleotides: TGTGCCAGCAGTGAATATAAGGGTTCAGGGGGCGGAAACACTGAAGCTTTCTTT. The entire variable domain, with the rest obtained from reference TRBV25-1 and TRBJ1-1, is as follows: EADIYQTPRYLVIGTGKKITLECSQTMGHDKMYWYQQDPGMELHLIHYSYGVNSTEKGDLSSESTVSRIRTEHFPLTLESARPSHTSQYLCASSEYKGSGGGNTEAFFGQGTRLTVV.

The J gene is TRBJ1-1, the V gene TRBV14; D is possibly TRBD1 (5 bases). The CDR3 consists of 15 residues. Trimming stripped 1 base from V and 1 base from J, with 10 bases between. Germline lookup yields CDR1 SGHDN and CDR2 FVKESK. The CDR3 is CASSQVGGANTEAFF. The CDR3 nucleotides are TGTGCCAGCAGCCAAGTGGGGGGTGCGAACACTGAAGCTTTCTTT.

The chain uses TRBV10-3 and TRBJ1-1; no reliable D call. Trimming took off 0 bases at V and 0 bases at J, with 5 bases between the two ends. Germline CDR1 and CDR2: ENHRY and SYGVKD. The CDR3 totals 14 residues. The CDR3 DNA sequence: TGTGCCATCAGTGAGTCCCAGTTGAACACTGAAGCTTTCTTT. Amino acid sequence: CAISESQLNTEAFF.

The CDR3: CASSEGLYGYTF. The CDR3 coding sequence is TGTGCCAGCAGCGAAGGACTGTATGGCTACACCTTC. This chain links TRBV6-2 or TRBV6-3 with TRBJ1-2; D gene unclear. CDR1 MNHEY and CDR2 SVGEGT come from the germline V gene. The CDR3 contains 12 residues. V was trimmed by 6 bases and J by 5 bases, leaving 10 bases between them.

The rearrangement links TRBV11-2 to TRBJ2-7; 9 bases map to TRBD2. Germline V CDR1 and CDR2: SGHAT, FQNNGV. The CDR3 covers 13 residues. The ends lost 5 bases at V and 10 bases at J; junction bases unmatched: 9. DNA for the CDR3: TGTGCCAGCAGCCCAGGGGCTAGCGGGGAACAGTACTTC. This translates into CASSPGASGEQYF.

This sequence joins TRBV25-1 and TRBJ1-2; the match to TRBD1 covers 7 bases. Germline V gives CDR1 MGHDK, CDR2 SYGVNS. The CDR3 is 13 residues long. V trimming: 8 bases; J trimming: 7 bases; junction bases outside the gene matches: 10. In nucleotides, the CDR3 is TGTGCCAGCGGACAGGCTGAGAAGAGTGGCTACACCTTC. As protein: CASGQAEKSGYTF.

The chain is built from TRBV11-1 and TRBJ2-5; 8 positions agree with TRBD1. Trimming cost V 5 bases and J 5 bases; bases outside gene matches: 10. Germline CDR1 SGHAT, CDR2 FQDESV (reference sequence). CDR3 length: 15 residues. The CDR3 protein is CASSRTGQVTETQYF. DNA for the CDR3: TGTGCCAGCAGCCGGACGGGACAGGTGACGGAGACCCAGTACTTC. The full variable domain, with the rest looked up from reference TRBV11-1 and TRBJ2-5, is EAEVAQSPRYKITEKSQAVAFWCDPISGHATLYWYRQILGQGPELLVQFQDESVVDDSQLPKDRFSAERLKGVDSTLKIQPAELGDSAMYLCASSRTGQVTETQYFGPGTRLLVL.

The chain links TRBV19 to TRBJ1-1; perhaps TRBD1 as D (5 bases). In germline, CDR1 is LNHDA, CDR2 SQIVND (reference sequence). Trimming took 7 bases from V and 1 from J, leaving 13 bases between them. The CDR3 covers 14 residues. The CDR3 nucleotides read TGTGCCAGTACCTCCAGGGTAGGGAACACTGAAGCTTTCTTT. Translated: CASTSRVGNTEAFF. Filled out from reference TRBV19 and TRBJ1-1, the complete variable domain reads DGGITQSPKYLFRKEGQNVTLSCEQNLNHDAMYWYRQDPGQGLRLIYYSQIVNDFQKGDIAEGYSVSREKKESFPLTVTSAQKNPTAFYLCASTSRVGNTEAFFGQGTRLTVV.

This sequence joins TRBV6-1 and TRBJ2-1; D may be TRBD2 (6 bases). This CDR3 is 16 amino acids long. Germline CDR1 is MNHNS and CDR2 is SASEGT. Trimming shortened V by 3 bases and J by 6 bases, and 18 bases separated the two germline ends. The CDR3 DNA sequence: TGTGCCAGCAGTGAGGTGATTGGACTGGGGGGCAATGAGCAGTTCTTC. Amino acid sequence: CASSEVIGLGGNEQFF.

By frequency in the sample, this clone is medium-sized (0.01 to 0.1%). This chain joins TRBV29-1 and TRBJ1-2, with 8 bases lining up with TRBD1. The trim removed 6 bases at V and 8 bases at J, leaving 5 bases unmatched. The CDR3 contains 11 residues. Germline values: CDR1 SQVTM, CDR2 ANQGSEA. Here the CDR3 reads CSVQGASGYTF. Written as DNA, the CDR3 is TGCAGCGTGCAGGGGGCGTCGGGCTACACCTTC.

The V gene is TRBV2, the J gene TRBJ2-7, with 9 bases aligning to TRBD1. CDR3 length: 16 amino acids. Germline V CDR1 and CDR2: SNHLY, FYNNEI. The J segment lost 3 bases and the V segment lost 3 bases, leaving 9 bases of the junction unmatched. CDR3 nucleotides: TGTGCCAGCAGTGATTTCCTTATGGACAGGGGCTACGAGCAGTACTTC. This codes for CASSDFLMDRGYEQYF.

The rearrangement links TRBV12-3 or TRBV12-4 to TRBJ2-1, with 12 bases matching TRBD2. V lost 5 bases, J lost 13 bases, and 6 bases stayed unmatched. The CDR3 consists of 13 residues. The CDR3 DNA reads TGTGCCAGCAGTCATCGACTAGCGGGGGATCAGTTCTTC. Protein product: CASSHRLAGDQFF.

J is TRBJ1-4 and V is TRBV15, with D possibly TRBD1 on 6 matching bases. Germline CDR1 LNHNV, CDR2 YYDKDF (reference sequence). V was trimmed by 5 bases and J by 5 bases, leaving 15 bases between them. The CDR3 loop spans 15 amino acids. The CDR3 protein is CATSFAPGVNEKLFF. Written as DNA, the CDR3 is TGTGCCACCAGCTTCGCCCCAGGGGTAAATGAAAAACTGTTTTTT.

The V and J genes are TRBV7-2 and TRBJ2-3; perhaps TRBD2 as D (7 bases). CDR1 is SGHTA, CDR2 FQGNSA, per germline. V was pared by 1 base and J by 3 bases, with 14 bases between. The CDR3 runs to 16 residues. DNA for the CDR3: TGTGCCAGCAGCTTAGTTTGGGGGGGGGCGACAGATACGCAGTATTTT. Its protein is CASSLVWGGATDTQYF.

The rearrangement links TRBV7-3 to TRBJ2-7, with 8 bases that match TRBD1. This CDR3 region has 15 residues. Germline V gives CDR1 SGHTA, CDR2 FQGTGA. V lost 2 bases and J lost 2; bases outside the gene matches: 5. CDR3 nucleotides: TGTGCCAGCAGCTTATCCGGGACAGGAGCCTACGAGCAGTACTTC. This sequence encodes CASSLSGTGAYEQYF.

Note on this clone: Other DNA sequences of this sample code for an identical CDR3. The CDR3 nucleotides read TGTGCCAGTAGTCCTCGCACAGGGGGTTATGGCTACACCTTC. Translation gives CASSPRTGGYGYTF. J is TRBJ1-2 and V is TRBV19; 8 bases are a match to TRBD1. This CDR3 region has 14 residues. The V and J ends lost 5 bases and 5 bases, in that order; junction bases with no gene match: 7. Germline V CDR1 and CDR2: LNHDA, SQIVND (reference sequence).

This rearrangement joins TRBV19 to TRBJ1-2; D perhaps matches TRBD1 (6 bases). Trimming removed 2 bases at V and 4 bases at J, with 17 bases between. From germline, CDR1 is LNHDA and CDR2 SQIVND (reference sequence). The CDR3 loop spans 16 amino acids. CDR3 amino acids: CASSILGRGDAYGYTF. In DNA, the CDR3 is TGTGCCAGTAGTATACTCGGCAGGGGCGATGCCTATGGCTACACCTTC.